This T cell receptor beta chain was identified in a study of cytomegalovirus exposure and HLA in healthy donors. Overall study: For the approximately 400 genotyped donors, more than 80% fell within the Caucasian-associated ancestry cluster.

V lost 3 bases and J lost 2, with 14 bases in between. Per germline, CDR1 SGHNT and CDR2 YYREEE (reference sequence). This CDR3 spans 15 amino acids. General study findings and limits: Follow-up analysis found HLA locus-dependent TCR association rates, highest for DRB1 and lowest for HLA-C. According to a later analysis, most TCR beta chains associated with CMV appeared HLA-restricted.

Concerning this clone: Its specificity is unknown.

In the PCR, 60 Vbeta and 13 Jbeta primers were used. The repertoire was sequenced with immunoSEQ multiplex PCR; TCRdb's copy has only in-frame clones and lacks some. The table has approximately 120,000 clones, about 78% seen once; the top ten hold approximately 1.3%. The rearrangement links TRBV5-4 to TRBJ2-5, with D possibly matching TRBD2 (6 bases). The source is a female donor in good health and CMV-seronegative. Source material: PBMCs. Here the CDR3 reads CASSSRRRGQETQYF. In nucleotides, the CDR3 is TGTGCCAGCAGCTCCCGGCGGCGGGGTCAAGAGACCCAGTACTTC. The whole variable domain, remainder taken from reference TRBV5-4 and TRBJ2-5, is ETGVTQSPTHLIKTRGQQVTLRCSSQSGHNTVSWYQQALGQGPQFIFQYYREEENGRGNFPPRFSGLQFPNYSSELNVNALELDDSALYLCASSSRRRGQETQYFGPGTRLLVL.